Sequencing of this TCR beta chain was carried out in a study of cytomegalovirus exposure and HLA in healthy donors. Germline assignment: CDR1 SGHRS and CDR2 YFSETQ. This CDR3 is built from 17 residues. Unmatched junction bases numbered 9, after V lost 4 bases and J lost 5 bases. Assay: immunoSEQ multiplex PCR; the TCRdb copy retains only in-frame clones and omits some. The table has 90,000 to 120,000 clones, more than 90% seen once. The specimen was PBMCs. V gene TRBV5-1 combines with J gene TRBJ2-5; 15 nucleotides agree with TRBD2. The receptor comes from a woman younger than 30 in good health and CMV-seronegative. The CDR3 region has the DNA TGCGCCAGCAGCCCCGCCTGGGGGACTAGCGGGGGGGAGACCCAGTACTTC. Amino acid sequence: CASSPAWGTSGGETQYF.